This record looks at one T cell receptor (beta chain) sequence and its context. The antigen is not known. The sample originates from a study of radiotherapy plus CTLA-4 blockade in lung cancer. The CDR3 contains 15 residues. With V trimmed by 3 bases and J by 3 bases, 6 bases remained unmatched. Germline CDR1 reads SGHRS; CDR2 reads YFSETQ. Clones were read by immunoSEQ multiplex PCR, and TCRdb kept only the in-frame ones, dropping some. The sample carries some 60,000 clones, less than 85% recorded once. Study-level findings and limits: Reports identified early blood T cell clone dynamics, with interferon-beta, as the best response predictor.

The material sequenced was peripheral blood, taken from a patient treated with radiotherapy plus ipilimumab. The origin of this receptor is a human donor with non-small cell lung cancer who had a complete response to radiotherapy plus ipilimumab. V gene TRBV5-1 combines with J gene TRBJ2-3, with TRBD2 matching 8 bases. DNA of the CDR3: TGCGCCAGCAGCTCCTCGGGGGGGAGTACAGATACGCAGTATTTT. Translation: CASSSSGGSTDTQYF.